Below are 16 T cell receptor beta chains sequenced from a single sample in a study of T-cell memory formation after mild COVID-19. A single record per CDR3 protein comes from TCRdb applying MiXCR to the 5' RACE reads. The sample shows approximately 440,000 distinct CDR3 sequences, roughly 20% of them seen only once. The material sequenced was PBMCs or a T cell subset sorted from them (not recorded which). The receptors derive from an adult woman who had mild COVID-19 (a few samples of this study predate the infection). Cell type and time point are not known.

The DNA of the CDR3 is TGTGCCAGCAGCACTCTAAAGAACACTGAAGCTTTCTTT. Translation gives CASSTLKNTEAFF. The rearrangement links TRBV7-9 to TRBJ1-1; no reliable D call. The ends were cut back, 5 bases at V and 1 base at J, with 8 bases in the middle. The germline gives CDR1 SEHNR, CDR2 FQNEAQ (reference sequence). This CDR3 spans 13 amino acids.

This clonotype was observed a handful of times. The genes are TRBV29-1 and TRBJ2-1; 8 bases map to TRBD2. Per the germline V gene, CDR1 is SQVTM and CDR2 is ANQGSEA. After removal of 4 bases from V and 6 bases from J, the junction contained 5 bases not matched to a gene. The CDR3 consists of 13 residues. The CDR3 protein is CSVVWGTSNEQFF. The CDR3 DNA follows: TGCAGCGTTGTGTGGGGGACTAGCAATGAGCAGTTCTTC.

This clonotype occurred a few times. The gene calls are TRBV7-2 and TRBJ2-1; D is ambiguous. V gave up 1 base and J gave up 4 bases, with 5 bases separating them. The length of the CDR3 is 13 residues. CDR1 is SGHTA, CDR2 FQGNSA, per germline. CDR3 sequence (DNA): TGTGCCAGCAGCTTAGTTGTTTACAATGAGCAGTTCTTC. It codes for CASSLVVYNEQFF. Full variable domain (missing parts from reference TRBV7-2 and TRBJ2-1): GAGVSQSPSNKVTEKGKDVELRCDPISGHTALYWYRQSLGQGLEFLIYFQGNSAPDKSGLPSDRFSAERTGGSVSTLTIQRTQQEDSAVYLCASSLVVYNEQFFGPGTRLTVL.

This sequence joins TRBV7-9 and TRBJ2-5; perhaps TRBD2 as D (5 bases). V lost 2 bases, J lost 5 bases, and 12 bases lay in between. The germline V gene encodes CDR1 SEHNR and CDR2 FQNEAQ (reference sequence). The CDR3 is 14 residues long. The CDR3 coding sequence is TGTGCCAGCAGCTTAAGGGAAGGGAGTGAGACCCAGTACTTC. Its translation: CASSLREGSETQYF.

This chain uses TRBV4-1 with TRBJ2-7; D gene unclear. Germline loops: CDR1 MGHRA, CDR2 YSYEKL. The V end was cut by 0 bases, the J end by 0 bases, with 12 bases between. The CDR3 has 16 amino acids. CDR3: CASSQEGRRNSYEQYF. CDR3 bases: TGCGCCAGCAGCCAAGAGGGCAGGAGAAACTCCTACGAGCAGTACTTC.

This rearrangement joins TRBV2 to TRBJ2-1; D assignment may be TRBD1 or TRBD2 (5 bases each). The V and J ends lost 10 bases and 9 bases respectively, with 13 bases between them. CDR3 length equals 11 residues. Germline-derived CDR1 and CDR2 are SNHLY and FYNNEI. The chain's CDR3 is CATPGAGEQFF. Written as DNA, the CDR3 is TGTGCCACCCCCGGGGCCGGTGAGCAGTTCTTC.

This clonotype came up a few times. The chain carries TRBV10-3 and TRBJ2-1; D gene unclear. Germline assignment: CDR1 ENHRY and CDR2 SYGVKD. This CDR3 contains 12 residues. Trimming removed 4 bases at V and 8 bases at J, with 9 bases between. The CDR3 protein is CAISGEDDEQFF. CDR3 nucleotides: TGTGCCATCAGTGGGGAAGACGATGAGCAGTTCTTC.

V is TRBV5-1 and J is TRBJ1-1; 7 nucleotides line up with TRBD1. Unmatched junction bases numbered 6, after V lost 1 base and J lost 0 bases. CDR3 length: 16 residues. Per the germline V gene, CDR1 is SGHRS and CDR2 is YFSETQ. For the CDR3, the DNA is TGCGCCAGCAGCTTGCGGACAGGTCCCATGAACACTGAAGCTTTCTTT. Translating gives CASSLRTGPMNTEAFF.

The J gene is TRBJ1-1, the V gene TRBV29-1; no reliable D call. Trimming left V 3 bases short and J 0 bases short, with 8 bases between. The CDR3 contains 13 residues. Germline CDR1 and CDR2: SQVTM and ANQGSEA. The CDR3 nucleotides read TGCAGCGTTGACTCGCCACTGAACACTGAAGCTTTCTTT. Its protein is CSVDSPLNTEAFF.

This clonotype turned up a few times. The chain carries TRBV5-5 and TRBJ1-2, with D possibly matching TRBD1 (6 bases). CDR1 is SGHKS and CDR2 is YYEKEE in the germline V gene (reference sequence). Trimming shortened V by 0 bases and J by 6 bases, and 9 bases separated the two germline ends. The length of the CDR3 is 13 residues. CDR3 bases: TGTGCCAGCAGCTTGGTGGCAGGGGATGGCTACACCTTC. Translated, it gives CASSLVAGDGYTF.

This clonotype was detected only a few times. V gene TRBV9 combines with J gene TRBJ2-5; D assignment may be TRBD1 or TRBD2 (5 bases each). Between the trimmed V and J ends, which lost 4 bases and 0 bases, there was a span of 13 bases. This CDR3 spans 15 amino acids. In germline, CDR1 is SGDLS, CDR2 YYNGEE. The CDR3 nucleotides are TGTGCCAGCAGCTCCCCCGGGACCAACCAAGAGACCCAGTACTTC. Its protein is CASSSPGTNQETQYF.

The chain couples TRBV7-9 to TRBJ2-1; TRBD1 matches 10 bases. Germline V gene lookup returns CDR1 SEHNR and CDR2 FQNEAQ (reference sequence). The CDR3 loop spans 15 amino acids. V was clipped by 4 bases and J by 6 bases; unmatched bases: 6. Here the CDR3 DNA reads TGTGCCAGCAGCTCACCGGGACAGGGGATCAATGAGCAGTTCTTC. Translating gives CASSSPGQGINEQFF.

This clonotype was counted between two and nine times. The rearrangement joins TRBV27 to TRBJ2-2, with D perhaps matching TRBD1 or TRBD2 (5 bases each). Germline V gene sequence: CDR1 MNHEY, CDR2 SMNVEV (reference sequence). This CDR3 has 15 amino acids. V gave up 2 bases and J gave up 8 bases, with 15 bases separating them. The CDR3 loop reads CASSLARGASGELFF. DNA for the CDR3: TGTGCCAGCAGTTTAGCGAGGGGCGCGTCTGGGGAGCTGTTTTTT.

This clonotype was detected a few times. This chain uses TRBV6-2 or TRBV6-3 with TRBJ1-1; a weak D match, TRBD1 (6 bases). In germline, CDR1 is MNHEY, CDR2 SVGEGT. CDR3 length: 15 amino acids. V dropped 0 bases and J dropped 5 bases, with 13 bases sitting between them. For the CDR3, the DNA is TGTGCCAGCAGTTACTCCCGGGGGGCAGTTACTGAAGCTTTCTTT. This codes for CASSYSRGAVTEAFF.

The J gene is TRBJ2-1, the V gene TRBV7-2, with no clear D. CDR3 length: 15 amino acids. Germline V gives CDR1 SGHTA, CDR2 FQGNSA. The germline V and J ends were trimmed by 1 base and 2 bases, with 9 bases remaining between them. This chain's CDR3 is CASSLEYLAYNEQFF. The CDR3 DNA follows: TGTGCCAGCAGCTTAGAGTATCTAGCCTACAATGAGCAGTTCTTC. Together with reference TRBV7-2 and TRBJ2-1, the CDR3 gives the full variable domain: GAGVSQSPSNKVTEKGKDVELRCDPISGHTALYWYRQSLGQGLEFLIYFQGNSAPDKSGLPSDRFSAERTGGSVSTLTIQRTQQEDSAVYLCASSLEYLAYNEQFFGPGTRLTVL.

In its sample, this clonotype was seen a few times. The gene calls are TRBV15 and TRBJ2-3, with a possible D match to TRBD2 (6 bases). This CDR3 has 15 amino acids. Germline loops: CDR1 LNHNV, CDR2 YYDKDF (reference sequence). V lost 0 bases to trimming and J lost 6 bases, with 13 bases between them. The CDR3: CATSRDLGGLDTQYF. The DNA for the CDR3 is TGTGCCACCAGCAGAGATTTAGGAGGGCTCGATACGCAGTATTTT.